These 23 T cell receptor beta chains were sequenced from one sample in a study of T-cell memory formation after mild COVID-19. TCRdb independently ran MiXCR on the 5' RACE reads; one entry per CDR3 protein. The data show roughly 240,000 distinct CDR3 sequences, just over 15% seen once. Source material: PBMCs or a T cell subset sorted from them (not recorded which). The receptor source for this set is an adult woman who had mild COVID-19 (a few samples of this study predate the infection). Cell type and time point are not known.

This clonotype has a handful of counts. The chain links TRBV6-6 to TRBJ1-3; maybe TRBD1 (6 bases). CDR3 size: 15 residues. Per germline, CDR1 MNHNY and CDR2 SVGAGI (reference sequence). Trimming stripped 0 bases from V and 8 bases from J, with 14 bases between. CDR3 sequence: CASSYSNRAMDTIYF. CDR3 in DNA: TGTGCCAGCAGTTACTCGAACAGGGCGATGGACACCATATATTTT.

There are a few counts of this clonotype. The rearrangement uses TRBV5-4 and TRBJ1-1; D is possibly TRBD1 (6 bases). The CDR3 spans 14 residues. Germline lookup yields CDR1 SGHNT and CDR2 YYREEE (reference sequence). V was pared by 2 bases and J by 7 bases, with 15 bases between. The CDR3 reads CASSLLGQQDEAFF. The CDR3 region has the DNA TGTGCCAGCAGCTTACTCGGACAGCAGGATGAAGCTTTCTTT.

A few counts support this clonotype. CDR3 nucleotides: TGTGCCTGGAAGACAGCCTACGAGCAGTACTTC. Translated, it gives CAWKTAYEQYF. The chain carries TRBV30 and TRBJ2-7; D is possibly TRBD1 (5 bases). The CDR3 totals 11 residues. Per germline, CDR1 GTSNPN and CDR2 SVGIG (reference sequence). V was shortened by 4 bases and J by 2 bases, with 6 bases between the two germline ends.

The gene calls are TRBV6-2 or TRBV6-3 and TRBJ1-1; no clear D. With 8 bases removed from V and 5 bases from J, the gap between germline ends came to 18 bases. The CDR3 has 14 residues. Germline assignment: CDR1 MNHEY and CDR2 SVGEGT. CDR3 residues: CASGTSWRWTEAFF. CDR3 DNA sequence: TGTGCCAGCGGAACCTCGTGGAGGTGGACTGAAGCTTTCTTT.

This clonotype turned up a few times. The chain joins TRBV24-1 to TRBJ2-3, with no clear D. Germline values: CDR1 KGHDR, CDR2 SFDVKD. The germline V and J ends were trimmed by 0 bases and 1 base, with 10 bases remaining between them. There are 16 residues in the CDR3. CDR3 nucleotide sequence: TGTGCCACCAGTGATTTGCAATTTGGGGGCACAGATACGCAGTATTTT. It codes for CATSDLQFGGTDTQYF.

This clonotype occurred a few times. The CDR3 protein is CASSHKGGNYGYTF. In DNA, the CDR3 is TGTGCCAGCAGCCATAAAGGGGGGAACTATGGCTACACCTTC. This chain joins TRBV12-3 or TRBV12-4 and TRBJ1-2, with D possibly TRBD1 on 6 matching bases. The CDR3 contains 14 residues. V lost 6 bases and J 2 bases, leaving 13 bases between the germline ends.

This clonotype was seen a handful of times. The CDR3 spells CASSQGDRGYEKLFF. The CDR3 DNA follows: TGTGCCAGCAGCCAGGGGGACAGGGGATACGAAAAACTGTTTTTT. J is TRBJ1-4 and V is TRBV5-4, with 10 nucleotides matching TRBD1. The CDR3 loop spans 15 amino acids. Germline V gives CDR1 SGHNT, CDR2 YYREEE (reference sequence). After removal of 4 bases from V and 8 bases from J, the junction contained 8 bases not matched to a gene.

This clonotype was observed a few times. This chain connects TRBV2 to TRBJ2-7; 9 bases map to TRBD1. Trimming at V came to 7 bases and at J to 3 bases, leaving 10 bases not matched to a gene. The CDR3 is 15 residues long. CDR1 and CDR2 (germline): SNHLY, FYNNEI. CDR3 amino acids: CASTTLGDRDYEQYF. DNA for the CDR3: TGTGCCAGCACCACCCTGGGGGACAGGGACTACGAGCAGTACTTC.

This rearrangement joins TRBV15 to TRBJ2-5; D is unclear. The CDR3 is made up of 13 amino acids. V lost 0 bases, J lost 14 bases, and 16 bases lay in between. Germline values: CDR1 LNHNV, CDR2 YYDKDF (reference sequence). The CDR3 bases are TGTGCCACCAGCAGAGATCCCGGTGCGGCCTCATACTTC. As protein: CATSRDPGAASYF.

This clonotype was recorded many times. The chain employs TRBV5-1 and TRBJ2-6, with unresolved D. The V and J ends lost 4 bases and 8 bases respectively, with 19 bases between them. Per the germline V gene, CDR1 is SGHRS and CDR2 is YFSETQ. There are 16 residues in the CDR3. The CDR3 nucleotides read TGCGCCAGCAGCGGGATTTTGGGAATATCGTCCAACGTCCTGACTTTC. Translating gives CASSGILGISSNVLTF.

This clonotype was observed a few times. The chain recombines TRBV4-1 with TRBJ1-2; TRBD1 matches at 9 bases. This CDR3 is 15 amino acids long. V shed 0 bases and J 4 bases; nucleotides not matched to a gene: 3. CDR1 and CDR2 from the germline V gene are MGHRA and YSYEKL. CDR3 sequence reads: CASSQDPGQGYGYTF. The CDR3 nucleotides read TGCGCCAGCAGCCAAGATCCGGGACAGGGCTATGGCTACACCTTC.

This clonotype was counted a few times. The V call is TRBV12-3 or TRBV12-4, the J call TRBJ1-1; no clear D gene. V was clipped by 7 bases and J by 5 bases, with 11 bases between them. The CDR3 extends over 12 amino acids. CDR3 protein: CASTVGSTEAFF. The CDR3 region has the DNA TGTGCCAGCACTGTGGGGTCGACTGAAGCTTTCTTT.

The chain uses TRBV6-5 and TRBJ1-5; 9 positions agree with TRBD1. The V gene end was trimmed by 0 bases and the J gene end by 0 bases; junction bases not matched to a gene: 9. The CDR3 is made up of 19 amino acids. Germline CDR1 is MNHEY and CDR2 is SVGAGI. CDR3 sequence (DNA): TGTGCCAGCAGTTACTCTATTCCGGGACAGGGTTATAGCAATCAGCCCCAGCATTTT. Its protein product is CASSYSIPGQGYSNQPQHF.

This clonotype was seen more than once but under ten times. This chain joins TRBV7-3 and TRBJ2-7; D is undetermined. Germline V gene data show CDR1 as SGHTA and CDR2 as FQGTGA. V was pared by 2 bases and J by 1 base, with 9 bases between. This CDR3 is 14 amino acids long. CDR3 region: CASSLHGSSYEQYF. CDR3 sequence (DNA): TGTGCCAGCAGCTTACACGGCTCATCCTACGAGCAGTACTTC. The full variable domain, its missing parts supplied by reference TRBV7-3 and TRBJ2-7, is GAGVSQTPSNKVTEKGKYVELRCDPISGHTALYWYRQSLGQGPEFLIYFQGTGAADDSGLPNDRFFAVRPEGSVSTLKIQRTERGDSAVYLCASSLHGSSYEQYFGPGTRLTVT.

This clonotype was seen only a few times. The CDR3 coding sequence is TGTGCCACCAGCAGAGATGGGACAGGGAGCACAGATACGCAGTATTTT. Its translation: CATSRDGTGSTDTQYF. The chain joins TRBV15 to TRBJ2-3, with 9 bases that match TRBD1. Looked up from germline, CDR1 is LNHNV and CDR2 is YYDKDF (reference sequence). Trimming cost V 0 bases and J 0 bases; bases outside gene matches: 1. The length of the CDR3 is 16 residues.

This clonotype was seen a few times. V is TRBV12-3 or TRBV12-4 and J is TRBJ1-1, with 8 positions matching TRBD1. The CDR3 is made up of 15 amino acids. The V gene end was trimmed by 4 bases and the J gene end by 2 bases; junction bases not matched to a gene: 6. CDR3 region: CASSWHGTGNTEAFF. CDR3 nucleotide sequence: TGTGCCAGCAGTTGGCACGGGACAGGTAACACTGAAGCTTTCTTT.

The table lists this clonotype with a few counts. The V and J genes are TRBV6-5 and TRBJ1-2; 9 bases are shared with TRBD1. The V gene's germline CDR1 is MNHEY and CDR2 SVGAGI. The CDR3 is 14 amino acids. Unmatched junction bases numbered 4, after V lost 6 bases and J lost 2 bases. The chain's CDR3 is CASRPGTGNYGYTF. The CDR3 DNA is TGTGCCAGCAGACCTGGGACAGGGAACTATGGCTACACCTTC.

This clonotype was picked up a small number of times. The chain joins TRBV15 to TRBJ2-5; perhaps D is TRBD1 or TRBD2 (5 bases each). Between the trimmed V and J ends, which lost 5 bases and 4 bases, there was a span of 8 bases. Looked up from germline, CDR1 is LNHNV and CDR2 is YYDKDF (reference sequence). The CDR3 consists of 12 residues. CDR3 in amino acids: CATSEGIETQYF. The CDR3 region has the DNA TGTGCCACCAGCGAGGGGATAGAGACCCAGTACTTC.

The gene calls are TRBV5-1 and TRBJ1-6; no clear D gene. Germline-derived CDR1 and CDR2 are SGHRS and YFSETQ. Deletions cut 6 bases from V and 7 bases from J, with 14 bases between. The CDR3 extends over 14 amino acids. The DNA for the CDR3 is TGCGCCAGCAAGTCGGGAGGTCCAAATTCACCCCTCCACTTT. It translates to CASKSGGPNSPLHF.

This clonotype appeared once. The chain recombines TRBV24-1 with TRBJ2-2; 10 bases agree with TRBD2. Per the germline V gene, CDR1 is KGHDR and CDR2 is SFDVKD. Unmatched junction bases numbered 5, after V lost 3 bases and J lost 5 bases. The length of the CDR3 is 16 residues. CDR3 protein: CATSDQRGGLTGELFF. The CDR3 nucleotides read TGTGCCACCAGTGATCAGCGGGGGGGCTTGACCGGGGAGCTGTTTTTT.

The gene calls are TRBV15 and TRBJ2-5; 9 bases agree with TRBD1. Germline V CDR1 and CDR2: LNHNV, YYDKDF (reference sequence). With V trimmed by 1 base and J by 4 bases, 4 bases remained unmatched. This CDR3 is 15 amino acids long. The CDR3 DNA sequence: TGTGCCACCAGCAGAGGTGGGACAGGGTTAGAGACCCAGTACTTC. The encoded protein is CATSRGGTGLETQYF. The variable domain in full, with the rest retrieved from reference TRBV15 and TRBJ2-5, is DAMVIQNPRYQVTQFGKPVTLSCSQTLNHNVMYWYQQKSSQAPKLLFHYYDKDFNNEADTPDNFQSRRPNTSFCFLDIRSPGLGDTAMYLCATSRGGTGLETQYFGPGTRLLVL.

This clonotype was seen more than once but under ten times. V is TRBV7-2 and J is TRBJ1-5; the D is unclear. CDR1 is SGHTA, CDR2 FQGNSA, per germline. The CDR3 consists of 12 residues. V was trimmed by 5 bases and J by 9 bases, leaving 11 bases between them. The CDR3 nucleotides read TGTGCCAGCAGCCCCACGCACGGGCCCCAGCATTTT. It yields the protein CASSPTHGPQHF.

DNA for the CDR3: TGCGCCAGCAGCCAAGCCTACGGGACAGGGGACTACGAGCAGTACTTC. It is translated as CASSQAYGTGDYEQYF. The rearrangement joins TRBV4-3 to TRBJ2-7, with 10 bases aligning to TRBD1. CDR3 size: 16 residues. J was trimmed by 3 bases and V by 1 base; bases with no gene match: 6. Germline V CDR1 and CDR2: LGHNA, YSLEER.